The subject of this entry is one T cell receptor beta chain. This sample stems from a study of blood T cell repertoires in COVID-19. For the study at large: Samples taken during acute and convalescent COVID-19 were collected in the United States, Italy and Spain. T cells, B-cell-depleted T cells, or PBMCs provided the cDNA or gDNA that served as material.

This table comes from immunoSEQ multiplex PCR, and its TCRdb copy is limited to in-frame clones, with some not included. The table shows some 270,000 clones, with 70% to 90% occurring only once. Sequenced material: PBMCs or T cells enriched from blood (not recorded which). The origin of this receptor is a woman aged 45-65 years who had been exposed to COVID-19.

CDR3 DNA sequence: TGTGCCAGTTCACCGACAGGGCACGGACAGCCCCAGCATTTT. Translated: CASSPTGHGQPQHF. V is TRBV19 and J is TRBJ1-5; the match to TRBD1 covers 7 bases. Germline V gene sequence: CDR1 LNHDA, CDR2 SQIVND (reference sequence). The CDR3 is made up of 14 amino acids. The J segment lost 7 bases and the V segment lost 8 bases, leaving 11 bases of the junction unmatched. The entire variable domain, with the rest obtained from reference TRBV19 and TRBJ1-5, is as follows: DGGITQSPKYLFRKEGQNVTLSCEQNLNHDAMYWYRQDPGQGLRLIYYSQIVNDFQKGDIAEGYSVSREKKESFPLTVTSAQKNPTAFYLCASSPTGHGQPQHFGDGTRLSIL.